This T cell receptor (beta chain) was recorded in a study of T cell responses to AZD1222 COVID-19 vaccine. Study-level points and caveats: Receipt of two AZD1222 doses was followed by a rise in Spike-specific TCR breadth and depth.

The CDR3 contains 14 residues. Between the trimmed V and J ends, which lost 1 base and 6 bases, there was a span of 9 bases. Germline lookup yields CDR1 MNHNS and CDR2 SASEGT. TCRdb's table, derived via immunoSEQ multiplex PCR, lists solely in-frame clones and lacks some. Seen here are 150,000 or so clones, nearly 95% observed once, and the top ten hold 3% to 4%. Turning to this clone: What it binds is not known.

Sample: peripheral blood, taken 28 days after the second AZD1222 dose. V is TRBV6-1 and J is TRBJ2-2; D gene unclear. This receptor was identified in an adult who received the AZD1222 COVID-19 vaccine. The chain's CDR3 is CASSEERVSGELFF. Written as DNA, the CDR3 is TGTGCCAGCAGTGAAGAACGGGTATCCGGGGAGCTGTTTTTT.